This entry describes one TCR beta chain. What it recognizes is unknown. Libraries were prepared by immunoSEQ multiplex PCR; TCRdb keeps only in-frame clonotypes and omits some of them. The sample has 15,000 to 20,000 clones, approximately 80% seen once; the top ten hold around 15%. This sample was taken from a study of CD4 T cells in relation to SARS-CoV-2 and coronaviruses. Study in general: After roughly ten days of antigen culture, PBMC TCR beta CDR3s were sequenced.

Germline V gives CDR1 LNHDA, CDR2 SQIVND (reference sequence). The CDR3 contains 14 residues. The V segment lost 8 bases and the J segment 1 base; nucleotides outside the gene matches: 7. Unexposed donor CD4+ T cells date from about 2010-2019, before the COVID-19 pandemic. After roughly ten days of culture, CD4+ T cells were isolated. Cells permitting, SARS-CoV-2 S/N and four cold-coronavirus spikes were tested on unexposed-donor CD4+ T cells. Notes on the study in general: In approximately 71% of donors, memory CD4+ clonotypes crossrecognized SARS-CoV-2 and at least one common cold coronavirus spike.

Sequencing used CD4+ T cells from PBMCs, cultured in vitro. This TCR derives from a human donor in good health. The genes are TRBV19 and TRBJ1-1; TRBD1 agrees at 7 bases. For the CDR3, the DNA is TGTGCCAGTGGTAAGACAGGGAAGAACACTGAAGCTTTCTTT. Protein: CASGKTGKNTEAFF.